A selection of T cell receptor beta chains follows, all from one sample in a study of beta chain features in type 1 diabetes. The repertoire was sequenced with immunoSEQ multiplex PCR; TCRdb's copy has only in-frame clones and lacks some. The sample holds roughly 400,000 clones, about 10% seen once. Source material: central memory CD4+ T cells from blood. Receptor source: a man aged 30-40 years with type 1 diabetes. Both conserved end residues are part of each CDR3. The D gene is left open where the match is weak. Clone sizes are given selectively: once, few, many, or a class where the clone is expanded.

-,-,14,TRBV28,TRBJ2-7,TGTGCCAGCACTACCGGGACGGCCTCCTACGAGCAGTACTTC,CASTTGTASYEQYF
many,-,11,TRBV6-6,TRBJ2-7,TGTGCCAGCAGCCATCAAAACGAGCAGTACTTC,CASSHQNEQYF
-,-,13,TRBV5-5,TRBJ1-3,TGTGCCAGCACTGAGCTAAGTGGAAACACCATATATTTT,CASTELSGNTIYF
few,TRBD1,15,TRBV19,TRBJ2-2,TGTGCCAGTAGTGTCGACAGGGGAGACACCGGGGAGCTGTTTTTT,CASSVDRGDTGELFF
-,-,13,TRBV7-3,TRBJ2-5,TGTGCCAGCAGCTCGGACAGACAAGAGACCCAGTACTTC,CASSSDRQETQYF
-,-,17,TRBV5-6,TRBJ2-4,TGTGCCAGCAGCTTGGCGGGGACGGATCTAGCCAAAAACATTCAGTACTTC,CASSLAGTDLAKNIQYF
-,-,14,TRBV13,TRBJ2-5,TGCGCCAGCAGCCGAGAACGGACTGGGGAGACCCAGTACTTC,CASSRERTGETQYF
few,-,12,TRBV7-2,TRBJ2-7,TGTGCCAGCAGCTTAAATTCCTACGAGCAGTACTTC,CASSLNSYEQYF
-,-,12,TRBV10-3,TRBJ2-5,TGTGCCATCAGTGAGTCAGCAGAGACCCAGTACTTC,CAISESAETQYF
-,TRBD1,15,TRBV9,TRBJ1-5,TGTGCCAGCAGCGTCTCACAGGGGAACAATCAGCCCCAGCATTTT,CASSVSQGNNQPQHF
-,-,13,TRBV29-1,TRBJ1-4,TGCAGCGTTGTTCCTGGGGATCAAGAAAAACTGTTTTTT,CSVVPGDQEKLFF
many,-,11,TRBV7-9,TRBJ1-1,TGTGCCAGCAGCTTAGCTGGTGTAGCTTTCTTT,CASSLAGVAFF
-,-,11,TRBV7-2,TRBJ1-1,TGTGCCAGCAGCGCTGACACTGAAGCTTTCTTT,CASSADTEAFF
few,TRBD2,15,TRBV7-2,TRBJ2-1,TGTGCCAGCAGCAGATTAGCGGGAGGCTACAATGAGCAGTTCTTC,CASSRLAGGYNEQFF
many,-,11,TRBV6-1,TRBJ2-5,TGTGCCAGCAGTAAGAGGGAGACCCAGTACTTC,CASSKRETQYF
few,TRBD2,16,TRBV11-1,TRBJ2-5,TGTGCCAGCAGCTTAGCACCAGGGAGGGACCAAGAGACCCAGTACTTC,CASSLAPGRDQETQYF
few,TRBD1,15,TRBV7-2,TRBJ2-1,TGTGCCAGCAGCAGACAGGGCACTATCTCCAATGAGCAGTTCTTC,CASSRQGTISNEQFF
-,-,14,TRBV5-5,TRBJ2-2,TGTGCCAGCAACCCAGCAGTGGCCACCGGGGAGCTGTTTTTT,CASNPAVATGELFF
-,-,15,TRBV18,TRBJ2-5,TGTGCCAGCTCCCCCTCTGGAGGGAGTAGAGAGACCCAGTACTTC,CASSPSGGSRETQYF
-,TRBD1,14,TRBV28,TRBJ1-4,TGTGCCAGCAGGACGTACAGGGGCGGTGAAAAACTGTTTTTT,CASRTYRGGEKLFF
few,-,13,TRBV28,TRBJ1-5,TGTGCCAGCAACCTTGGATCCCACCAGCCCCAGCATTTT,CASNLGSHQPQHF
-,-,13,TRBV19,TRBJ1-5,TGTGCCAGTAGTACTAATCTAAATCAGCCCCAGCATTTT,CASSTNLNQPQHF
many,-,15,TRBV11-2,TRBJ2-7,TGTGCCAGCAGCTTAGGGGGATCCTTTTCATACGAGCAGTACTTC,CASSLGGSFSYEQYF
few,-,13,TRBV4-1,TRBJ2-5,TGTGCCAGCAGCCTTCGGGGGCAAGAGACCCAGTACTTC,CASSLRGQETQYF
few,-,13,TRBV5-1,TRBJ2-7,TGCGCCAGCAGCTTGATAGCTTCCTACGAGCAGTACTTC,CASSLIASYEQYF
many,-,14,TRBV7-2,TRBJ1-5,TGTGCCAGCAGCTTAGTAGGGACGGGGCAGCCCCAGCATTTT,CASSLVGTGQPQHF
few,-,13,TRBV7-9,TRBJ2-5,TGTGCCAGCACAGGGGGGCACGGTGAGACCCAGTACTTC,CASTGGHGETQYF
many,-,13,TRBV11-1,TRBJ1-5,TGTGCCAGCAGCTTAGGTCTTAATCAGCCCCAGCATTTT,CASSLGLNQPQHF
many,TRBD1,15,TRBV7-9,TRBJ2-1,TGTGCCAGCAGCTTAGAAGGGGGCGCGCATGGTGAGCAGTTCTTC,CASSLEGGAHGEQFF
-,TRBD1,15,TRBV2,TRBJ2-2,TGTGCCAGCCGTGGGACAGATTCGAGCACCGGGGAGCTGTTTTTT,CASRGTDSSTGELFF
few,-,16,TRBV29-1,TRBJ2-6,TGCAGCGTTGATTCGGGCGTGTTCTCTGGGGCCAACGTCCTGACTTTC,CSVDSGVFSGANVLTF
few,-,13,TRBV7-9,TRBJ1-1,TGTGCCAGCAGGGACGACTTGAACACTGAAGCTTTCTTT,CASRDDLNTEAFF
many,TRBD1,15,TRBV14,TRBJ1-1,TGTGCCAGCAGCCCATTCGGGGGACAGGGGACTGAAGCTTTCTTT,CASSPFGGQGTEAFF
few,-,16,TRBV11-2,TRBJ1-5,TGTGCCAGCAGCTTAGCTTCGGGGCTCGGCAATCAGCCCCAGCATTTT,CASSLASGLGNQPQHF
few,-,15,TRBV13,TRBJ2-7,TGTGCCAGCAGCCCAAAACCGGGACCGACATACGAGCAGTACTTC,CASSPKPGPTYEQYF
few,-,15,TRBV30,TRBJ2-1,TGTGCCTGGAGAGCCGGGTCCAGCTCCTACAATGAGCAGTTCTTC,CAWRAGSSSYNEQFF
once,-,15,TRBV4-2,TRBJ2-3,TGTGCCAGCAGCTTGGGTGGGAGGACAACAGATACGCAGTATTTT,CASSLGGRTTDTQYF
-,TRBD2,13,TRBV2,TRBJ2-2,TGTGCCAGCGGGAGGGTGAAGACCGGGGAGCTGTTTTTT,CASGRVKTGELFF
-,TRBD1,14,TRBV7-6,TRBJ2-5,TGTGCCAGCAGCCGGGACAGGGCCCAAGAGACCCAGTACTTC,CASSRDRAQETQYF
-,-,16,TRBV19,TRBJ1-5,TGTGCCAGTAGTCCCCTCGGACCGAATAGCAATCAGCCCCAGCATTTT,CASSPLGPNSNQPQHF
-,TRBD1,15,TRBV28,TRBJ2-7,TGTGCCAGCAGTCTCGCCGGGACAGGGGGCTACGAGCAGTACTTC,CASSLAGTGGYEQYF
-,-,15,TRBV11-2,TRBJ2-1,TGTGCCAGCAGCTTAACCTCAGGCCAGTACAATGAGCAGTTCTTC,CASSLTSGQYNEQFF
-,TRBD1,15,TRBV5-1,TRBJ1-5,TGCGCCAGCAGCGGGACAGGGGGCACAGATCAGCCCCAGCATTTT,CASSGTGGTDQPQHF
few,-,15,TRBV15,TRBJ2-1,TGTGCCACCAGCAGAGAGCGGGGACCCTACAATGAGCAGTTCTTC,CATSRERGPYNEQFF
-,-,11,TRBV2,TRBJ1-2,TGTGCCTCGGGTGATCCCTATGGCTACACCTTC,CASGDPYGYTF
few,TRBD1,14,TRBV6-6,TRBJ1-2,TGTGCCAGCACCGACTATGCGACAGGGTATGGCTACACCTTC,CASTDYATGYGYTF
few,TRBD1,15,TRBV7-2,TRBJ1-5,TGTGCCAGCAAAACAACAGGGGTAAAATCAGAGCCCCAGCATTTT,CASKTTGVKSEPQHF
few,-,12,TRBV5-4,TRBJ2-3,TGTGCCAGCAGCTTCTTAGCAGATACGCAGTATTTT,CASSFLADTQYF
few,-,13,TRBV27,TRBJ1-4,TGTGCCAGCAGTCGACAACCCCGGGAAAAACTGTTTTTT,CASSRQPREKLFF
-,TRBD1,15,TRBV19,TRBJ2-3,TGTGCCAGTAGATCAGGACAGGGTTGGACAGATACGCAGTATTTT,CASRSGQGWTDTQYF
few,-,14,TRBV11-2,TRBJ2-5,TGTGCCAGCAGTGGGCAGGGTCCCCAAGAGACCCAGTACTTC,CASSGQGPQETQYF
-,-,14,TRBV6-1,TRBJ1-4,TGTGCCAGCAGATCAACCCAGGGTAGTGAAAAACTGTTTTTT,CASRSTQGSEKLFF
few,-,13,TRBV19,TRBJ2-7,TGTGCCAGTAAGGACGGGACCTCCTACGAGCAGTACTTC,CASKDGTSYEQYF